The 13 T cell receptor beta chains listed next were all sequenced from one sample in a study of blood T cell repertoires in COVID-19. Using immunoSEQ multiplex PCR, the repertoire was profiled, and TCRdb retains in-frame clones only, with some absent. The sample lists around 150,000 clones; approximately 80% were seen once. The specimen was peripheral blood. Every receptor here comes from a woman of 80 years or more in a cohort sampled during active or convalescent COVID-19.

CDR3 sequence reads: CSVEAQAYGYTF. For the CDR3, the DNA is TGCAGCGTTGAGGCCCAGGCTTATGGCTACACCTTC. The chain employs TRBV29-1 and TRBJ1-2; D uncertain. Trimming cost V 3 bases and J 5 bases, with 10 bases left between them. This CDR3 is 12 amino acids long. From germline, CDR1 is SQVTM and CDR2 ANQGSEA.

V gene TRBV19 combines with J gene TRBJ2-1; TRBD2 matches 12 bases. Germline V gene lookup returns CDR1 LNHDA and CDR2 SQIVND (reference sequence). The CDR3 sequence is 15 residues long. V lost 3 bases, J lost 6 bases, and 3 bases stayed unmatched. The CDR3 spells CASSILAGGLNEQFF. The CDR3 region has the DNA TGTGCCAGTAGTATCCTAGCGGGGGGGCTCAATGAGCAGTTCTTC.

V gene TRBV30 combines with J gene TRBJ1-4, with D unresolved. Germline V gene lookup returns CDR1 GTSNPN and CDR2 SVGIG (reference sequence). This CDR3 region has 15 residues. V lost 3 bases and J 4 bases, leaving 15 bases between the germline ends. DNA for the CDR3: TGTGCCTGGAGAGCGCCGAATAGGTTTAATGAAAAACTGTTTTTT. It is translated as CAWRAPNRFNEKLFF.

The V and J genes are TRBV5-1 and TRBJ1-1, with 7 bases matching TRBD1. Germline assignment: CDR1 SGHRS and CDR2 YFSETQ. The CDR3 runs to 14 residues. Losses at the gene ends were 4 bases for V and 6 bases for J; bases not matched to a gene: 9. CDR3 nucleotide sequence: TGCGCCAGCAGCCACGACAGGGCAATCCCTGAAGCTTTCTTT. It is translated as CASSHDRAIPEAFF.

The gene calls are TRBV5-1 and TRBJ2-5; tentative D call: TRBD2 (5 bases). Looked up from germline, CDR1 is SGHRS and CDR2 is YFSETQ. The length of the CDR3 is 16 residues. Trimming removed 0 bases at V and 1 base at J, with 13 bases between. DNA for the CDR3: TGCGCCAGCAGCTTGGATGGGCTAGCTTCCCAAGAGACCCAGTACTTC. Its translation is CASSLDGLASQETQYF. Filled out from reference TRBV5-1 and TRBJ2-5, the complete variable domain reads KAGVTQTPRYLIKTRGQQVTLSCSPISGHRSVSWYQQTPGQGLQFLFEYFSETQRNKGNFPGRFSGRQFSNSRSEMNVSTLELGDSALYLCASSLDGLASQETQYFGPGTRLLVL.

The chain employs TRBV28 and TRBJ1-1, with 9 bases fitting TRBD1. The CDR3 loop spans 14 amino acids. The V gene end was trimmed by 8 bases and the J gene end by 0 bases; junction bases not matched to a gene: 4. CDR1 MDHEN and CDR2 SYDVKM come from the germline V gene. CDR3 DNA sequence: TGTGCCAGCGGGGGACAGGGATTGAACACTGAAGCTTTCTTT. This codes for CASGGQGLNTEAFF.

The chain recombines TRBV7-6 with TRBJ2-2; 12 nucleotides agree with TRBD2. Germline-derived CDR1 and CDR2 are SGHVS and FNYEAQ. The CDR3 has 16 residues. V was clipped by 4 bases and J by 8 bases; unmatched bases: 8. The CDR3 here is CASSSLLGLAGGELFF. DNA for the CDR3: TGTGCCAGCAGCTCCCTCCTTGGACTAGCGGGAGGGGAGCTGTTTTTT.

This sequence joins TRBV18 and TRBJ1-1, with D perhaps TRBD1 (5 bases). This CDR3 comprises 15 residues. V shed 3 bases and J shed 7 bases, with 18 bases lying between them. Germline V gene data show CDR1 as KGHSH and CDR2 as LQKENI. DNA of the CDR3: TGTGCCAGCTCACCCCCCGGGACGGGGGTGCGTGAAGCTTTCTTT. Translating it yields CASSPPGTGVREAFF.

The rearrangement joins TRBV4-3 to TRBJ2-2; 12 positions agree with TRBD2. J gave up 5 bases and V 2 bases, and 6 bases lay outside the gene matches. Germline V CDR1 and CDR2: LGHNA, YSLEER. The CDR3 runs to 17 residues. CDR3 sequence reads: CASSQHTSGGYTGELFF. As DNA, the CDR3 is TGCGCCAGCAGCCAACATACTAGCGGGGGGTATACCGGGGAGCTGTTTTTT.

The chain is built from TRBV1 and TRBJ2-3; TRBD2, as called in the table, went unchecked against the DNA. TRBV1 is annotated as a pseudogene. The CDR3 extends over 19 amino acids. The CDR3 sequence is CTSSQSGTSGVKDTDTQYF. In DNA, the CDR3 is TGCACCAGCAGCCAATCCGGGACTAGCGGGGTAAAAGACACAGATACGCAGTATTTT.

Remarks on this clone: The junction and the germline gene differ at one end; a read error may be behind it. The CDR3 spells CAIRTALTSWGTDTQYF. In DNA form, the CDR3 reads TGTGCCATCAGAACAGCGTTAACTAGTTGGGGGACAGATACTCAGTATTTT. The rearrangement uses TRBV10-3 and TRBJ2-3; 7 nucleotides align to TRBD1. The CDR3 is 17 residues long. Germline values: CDR1 ENHRY, CDR2 SYGVKD.

The J gene is TRBJ2-1, the V gene TRBV10-3, with D perhaps matching TRBD2 (6 bases). The CDR3 totals 15 residues. Germline CDR1 and CDR2: ENHRY and SYGVKD. Trimming took off 0 bases at V and 6 bases at J, with 12 bases between the two ends. CDR3 nucleotide sequence: TGTGCCATCAGTGAGTCGCTCGCGGGGCTCAATGAGCAGTTCTTC. Amino acids: CAISESLAGLNEQFF.

The chain uses TRBV5-8 and TRBJ2-3; TRBD2 aligns across 11 bases. The CDR3 has 17 amino acids. The germline V gene encodes CDR1 SGHTS and CDR2 YDEGEE. Trimming removed 4 bases from V and 1 base from J; junction bases left unmatched: 8. The chain's CDR3 is CASSPEILAGGTDTQYF. The CDR3 DNA is TGTGCCAGCAGCCCCGAGATACTAGCGGGGGGCACAGATACGCAGTATTTT.